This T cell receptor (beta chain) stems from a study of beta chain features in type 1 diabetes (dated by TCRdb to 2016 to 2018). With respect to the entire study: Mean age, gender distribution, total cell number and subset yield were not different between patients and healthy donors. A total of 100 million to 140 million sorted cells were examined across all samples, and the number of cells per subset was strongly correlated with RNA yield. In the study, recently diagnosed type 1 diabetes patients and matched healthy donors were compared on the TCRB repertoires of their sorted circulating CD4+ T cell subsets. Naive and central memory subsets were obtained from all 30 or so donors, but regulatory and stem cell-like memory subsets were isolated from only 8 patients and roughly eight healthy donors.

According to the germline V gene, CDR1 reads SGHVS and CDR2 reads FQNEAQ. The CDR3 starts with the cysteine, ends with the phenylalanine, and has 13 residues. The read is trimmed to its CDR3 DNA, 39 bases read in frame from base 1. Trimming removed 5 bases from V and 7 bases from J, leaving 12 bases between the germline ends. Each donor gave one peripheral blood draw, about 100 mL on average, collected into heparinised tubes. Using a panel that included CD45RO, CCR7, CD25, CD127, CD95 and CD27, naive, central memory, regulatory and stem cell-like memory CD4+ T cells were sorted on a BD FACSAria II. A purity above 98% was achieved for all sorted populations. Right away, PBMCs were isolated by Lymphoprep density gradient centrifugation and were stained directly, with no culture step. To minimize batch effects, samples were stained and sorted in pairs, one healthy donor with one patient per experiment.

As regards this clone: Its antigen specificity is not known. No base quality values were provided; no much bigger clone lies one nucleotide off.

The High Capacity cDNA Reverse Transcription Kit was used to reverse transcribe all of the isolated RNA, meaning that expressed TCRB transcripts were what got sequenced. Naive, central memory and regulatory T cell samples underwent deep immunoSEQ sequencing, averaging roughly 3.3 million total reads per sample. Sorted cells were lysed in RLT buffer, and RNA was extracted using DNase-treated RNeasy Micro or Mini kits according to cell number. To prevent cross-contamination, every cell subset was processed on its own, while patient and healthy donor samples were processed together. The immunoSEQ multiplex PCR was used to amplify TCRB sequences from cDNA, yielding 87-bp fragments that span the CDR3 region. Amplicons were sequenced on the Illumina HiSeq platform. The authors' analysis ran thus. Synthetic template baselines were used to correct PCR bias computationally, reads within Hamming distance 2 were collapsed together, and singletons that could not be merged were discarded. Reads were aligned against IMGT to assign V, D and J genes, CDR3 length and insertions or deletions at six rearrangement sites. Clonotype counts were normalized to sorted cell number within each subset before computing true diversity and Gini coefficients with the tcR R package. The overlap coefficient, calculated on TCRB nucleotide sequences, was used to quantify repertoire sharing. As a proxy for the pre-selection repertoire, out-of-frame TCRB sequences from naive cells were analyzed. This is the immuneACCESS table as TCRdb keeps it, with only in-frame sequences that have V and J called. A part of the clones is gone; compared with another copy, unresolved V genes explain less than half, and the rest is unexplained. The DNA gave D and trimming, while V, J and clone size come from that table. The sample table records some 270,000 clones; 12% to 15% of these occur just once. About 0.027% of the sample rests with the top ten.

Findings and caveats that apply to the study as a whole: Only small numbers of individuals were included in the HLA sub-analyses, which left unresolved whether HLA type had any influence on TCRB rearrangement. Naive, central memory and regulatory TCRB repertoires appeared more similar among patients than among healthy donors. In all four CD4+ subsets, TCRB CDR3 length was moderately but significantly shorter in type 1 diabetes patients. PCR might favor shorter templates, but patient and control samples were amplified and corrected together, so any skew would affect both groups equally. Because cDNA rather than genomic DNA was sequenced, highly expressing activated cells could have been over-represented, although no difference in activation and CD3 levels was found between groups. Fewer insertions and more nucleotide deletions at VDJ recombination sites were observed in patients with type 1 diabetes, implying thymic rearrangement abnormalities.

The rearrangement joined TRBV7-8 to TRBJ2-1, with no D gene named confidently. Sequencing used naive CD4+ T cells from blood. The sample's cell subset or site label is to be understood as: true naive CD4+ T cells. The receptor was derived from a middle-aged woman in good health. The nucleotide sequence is TGTGCCAGCAGCCCTTCAAGGCGGAATGAGCAGTTCTTC. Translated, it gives CASSPSRRNEQFF.